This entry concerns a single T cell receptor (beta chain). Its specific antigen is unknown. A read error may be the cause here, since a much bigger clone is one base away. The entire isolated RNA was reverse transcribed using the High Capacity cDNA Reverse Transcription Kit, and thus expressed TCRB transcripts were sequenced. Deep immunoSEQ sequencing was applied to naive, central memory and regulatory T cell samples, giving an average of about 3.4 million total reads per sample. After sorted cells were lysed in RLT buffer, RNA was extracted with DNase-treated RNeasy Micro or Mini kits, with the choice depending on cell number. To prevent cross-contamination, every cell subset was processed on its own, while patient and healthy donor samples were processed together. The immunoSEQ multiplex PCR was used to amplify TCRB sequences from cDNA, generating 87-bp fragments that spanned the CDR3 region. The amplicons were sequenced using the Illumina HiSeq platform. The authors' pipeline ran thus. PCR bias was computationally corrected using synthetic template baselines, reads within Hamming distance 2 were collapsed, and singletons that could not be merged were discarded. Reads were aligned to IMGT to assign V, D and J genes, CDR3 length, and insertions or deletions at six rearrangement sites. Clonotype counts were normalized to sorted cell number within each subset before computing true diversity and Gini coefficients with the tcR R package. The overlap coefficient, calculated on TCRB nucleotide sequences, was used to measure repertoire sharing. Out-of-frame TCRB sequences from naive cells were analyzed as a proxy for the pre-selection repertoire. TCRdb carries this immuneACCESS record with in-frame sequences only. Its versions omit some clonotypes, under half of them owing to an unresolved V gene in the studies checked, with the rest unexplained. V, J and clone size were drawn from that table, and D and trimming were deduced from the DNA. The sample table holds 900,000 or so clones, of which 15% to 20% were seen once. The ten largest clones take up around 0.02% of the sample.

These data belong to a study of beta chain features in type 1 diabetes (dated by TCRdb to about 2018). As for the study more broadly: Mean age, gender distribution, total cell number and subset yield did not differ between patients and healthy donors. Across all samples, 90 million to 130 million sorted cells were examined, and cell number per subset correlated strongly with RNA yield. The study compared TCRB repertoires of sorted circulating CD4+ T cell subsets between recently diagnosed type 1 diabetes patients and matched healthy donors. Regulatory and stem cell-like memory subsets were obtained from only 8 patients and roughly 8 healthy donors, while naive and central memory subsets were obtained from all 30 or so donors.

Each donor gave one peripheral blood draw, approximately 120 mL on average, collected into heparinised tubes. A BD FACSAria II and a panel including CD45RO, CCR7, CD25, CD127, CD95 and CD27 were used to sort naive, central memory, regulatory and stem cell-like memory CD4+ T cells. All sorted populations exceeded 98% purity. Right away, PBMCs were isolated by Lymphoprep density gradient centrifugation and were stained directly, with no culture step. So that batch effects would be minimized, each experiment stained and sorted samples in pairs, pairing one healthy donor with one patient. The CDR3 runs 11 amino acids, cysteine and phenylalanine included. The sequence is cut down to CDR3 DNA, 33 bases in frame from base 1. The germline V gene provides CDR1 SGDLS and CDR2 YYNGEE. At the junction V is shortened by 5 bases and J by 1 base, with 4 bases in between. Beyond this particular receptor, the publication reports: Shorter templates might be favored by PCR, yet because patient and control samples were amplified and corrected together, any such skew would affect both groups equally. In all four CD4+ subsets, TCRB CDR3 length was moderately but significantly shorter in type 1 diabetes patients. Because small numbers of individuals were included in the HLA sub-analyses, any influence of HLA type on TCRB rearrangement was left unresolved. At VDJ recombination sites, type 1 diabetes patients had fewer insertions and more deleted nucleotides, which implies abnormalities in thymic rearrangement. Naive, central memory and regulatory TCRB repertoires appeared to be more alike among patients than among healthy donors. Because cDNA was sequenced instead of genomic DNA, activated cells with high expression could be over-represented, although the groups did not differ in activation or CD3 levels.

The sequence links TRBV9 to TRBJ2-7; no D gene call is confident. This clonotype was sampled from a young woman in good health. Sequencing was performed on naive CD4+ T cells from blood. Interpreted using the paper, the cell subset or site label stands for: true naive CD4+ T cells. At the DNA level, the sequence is TGTGCCAGCAGTTTTTCCTACGAGCAGTACTTC. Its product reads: CASSFSYEQYF.